This TCR beta chain was sequenced during a study of T cell responses to AZD1222 COVID-19 vaccine. The protocol was immunoSEQ multiplex PCR, while the TCRdb copy is restricted to in-frame clones and leaves out a portion. The repertoire holds 150,000 to 160,000 clones, with about 87% as singletons. This receptor was obtained from an adult in good health. The sample consisted of peripheral blood, taken on day 0 of AZD1222 vaccination.

The CDR3 spells CASSGSTDTQYF. The DNA for the CDR3 is TGTGCCAGCAGTGGCAGCACAGATACGCAGTATTTT. This chain connects TRBV25-1 to TRBJ2-3; no firm D call. Germline V CDR1 and CDR2: MGHDK, SYGVNS. Between the trimmed V and J ends, which lost 4 bases and 0 bases, there was a span of 2 bases. The CDR3 contains 12 residues.